These T cell receptor beta chains were read from a single sample in a study of T-cell memory formation after mild COVID-19. One entry per CDR3 protein, called by TCRdb with MiXCR from the 5' RACE reads. The top ten hold roughly a fifth of the sample, which has roughly 240,000 distinct CDR3 sequences, about a sixth seen once. The specimen was PBMCs or a T cell subset sorted from them (not recorded which). These TCRs come from a man between 18 and 35 years old who had mild COVID-19 (a few samples of this study predate the infection). Cell type and time point are not known. CDR3s include the opening cysteine and the closing phenylalanine or tryptophan. A D gene is named only where the DNA matches it firmly. Rows may omit the clone size; those that give it use once, few, many or a size class.

.,TRBD2,TRBV7-2,TRBJ2-2,TGTGCCAGCAGCCTGGGGGGGTCCCTGAACACCGGGGAGCTGTTTTTT,CASSLGGSLNTGELFF
.,TRBD2,TRBV20-1,TRBJ2-3,TGCAGTGCTAGCGGGGGGACAGATACGCAGTATTTT,CSASGGTDTQYF
few,TRBD1,TRBV29-1,TRBJ2-1,TGCAGCGGCCGGGACAGGGTAGACAATGAGCAGTTCTTC,CSGRDRVDNEQFF
.,TRBD1,TRBV15,TRBJ1-2,TGTGCCACCAGCAGAGTACAGGGGGCTAACTATGGCTACACCTTC,CATSRVQGANYGYTF
.,TRBD1,TRBV6-1,TRBJ2-2,TGTGCCAGCAGTGAGAGCTGGGACAGGAGCACCGGGGAGCTGTTTTTT,CASSESWDRSTGELFF
.,.,TRBV6-8,TRBJ2-6,TGTGCCAGCAGGTTTTTGTACGGCCGGCGGGCCAACGTCCTGACTTTC,CASRFLYGRRANVLTF
.,TRBD1,TRBV7-6,TRBJ1-2,TGTGCCAGCAGCCGTTACAGGGGGCGTGCGTATGGCTACACCTTC,CASSRYRGRAYGYTF
.,.,TRBV20-1,TRBJ2-1,TGCAGTGCCCCGCGTGGCAATGAGCAGTTCTTC,CSAPRGNEQFF
few,.,TRBV6-5,TRBJ2-3,TGTGCCAGCAGTTACTCCGGGACCACAGATACGCAGTATTTT,CASSYSGTTDTQYF
many,.,TRBV6-5,TRBJ1-5,TGTGCCAGCTGGAGAGGGAAGGGTCAGCCCCAGCATTTT,CASWRGKGQPQHF
few,.,TRBV5-1,TRBJ2-7,TGCGCCAGCAGCTTCTCGGGGGGCTTATTCGAGCAGTACTTC,CASSFSGGLFEQYF
.,TRBD1,TRBV7-2,TRBJ2-5,TGTGCCAGCCGCCGGGACAGGACCCAAGAGACCCAGTACTTC,CASRRDRTQETQYF
.,TRBD1,TRBV12-5,TRBJ1-5,TGTGCTAGTGGTTTGGTGATTACATTGGGGCCAGGGGGATGGGGCGGCAATCAGCCCCAGCATTTT,CASGLVITLGPGGWGGNQPQHF
.,TRBD1,TRBV7-2,TRBJ1-1,TGTGCCAGCTGCCGGGACAGGAACACTGAAGCTTTCTTT,CASCRDRNTEAFF
few,TRBD2,TRBV25-1,TRBJ2-5,TGTGCCAGCAGCCTCGGGGGGGGCTGGTTCAACCAGTACTTC,CASSLGGGWFNQYF
.,TRBD1,TRBV2,TRBJ2-2,TGTGCCAGCAATCCAACAGGGGGTATCGGGGAGCTGTTTTTT,CASNPTGGIGELFF
.,TRBD2,TRBV5-1,TRBJ2-7,TGCGCCAGCAGCGAGACTAGCGGGGGCCACGAGCAGTACTTC,CASSETSGGHEQYF
.,.,TRBV5-1,TRBJ2-5,TGCGCCAGCAGCTTGTGGGCAGGGACTCAAGAGACCCAGTACTTC,CASSLWAGTQETQYF
.,TRBD2,TRBV4-1,TRBJ2-1,TGCGCCAGCAGCCAAGAAACTAGCGGGGGGGTAAGTGAGCAGTTCTTC,CASSQETSGGVSEQFF
.,TRBD1,TRBV6-5,TRBJ2-1,TGTGCCAGCAGCAGAGGGACAGGGGGGAGTGAGCAGTTCTTC,CASSRGTGGSEQFF
few,.,TRBV18,TRBJ1-3,TGTGCCAGCTCAATCGACCCCAACTCTGGAAACACCATATATTTT,CASSIDPNSGNTIYF
few,TRBD1,TRBV5-1,TRBJ1-4,TGCGCCAGCAGCCCACAGGGGGCCTTGGGTGGAAAACTGTTTTTT,CASSPQGALGGKLFF